These 19 T cell receptor beta chains came from one sample sequenced in a study of blood T cell repertoires in COVID-19. Libraries were prepared by immunoSEQ multiplex PCR; TCRdb keeps only in-frame clonotypes and omits some of them. The table records about 350,000 clones, about 90% of them present only once. Sequencing was performed on PBMCs or T cells enriched from blood (not recorded which). These receptors came from a woman between 25 and 40 years old who had recovered from COVID-19.

The rearrangement uses TRBV7-9 and TRBJ1-1, with 8 nucleotides matching TRBD1. The V segment lost 5 bases and the J segment 5 bases; nucleotides outside the gene matches: 13. Germline V gene lookup returns CDR1 SEHNR and CDR2 FQNEAQ (reference sequence). CDR3 size: 16 residues. CDR3 nucleotides: TGTGCCAGCAGCCAACAGGGGGGGATTCCGGGTACTGAAGCTTTCTTT. It encodes CASSQQGGIPGTEAFF.

This sequence joins TRBV5-6 and TRBJ2-7; D possibly corresponds to TRBD1 (5 bases). Trimming took off 2 bases at V and 3 bases at J, with 6 bases between the two ends. This CDR3 is built from 12 residues. Germline V gives CDR1 SGHDT, CDR2 YYEEEE. The CDR3 bases are TGTGCCAGCAGCTTCACAGGCTACGAGCAGTACTTC. The encoded protein is CASSFTGYEQYF.

This clone was seen only a few times. The V call is TRBV28, the J call TRBJ2-3; TRBD2 matches at 8 bases. The CDR3 is made up of 15 amino acids. Unmatched junction bases numbered 7, after V lost 2 bases and J lost 6 bases. CDR1 and CDR2 from the germline V gene are MDHEN and SYDVKM. The CDR3 is CASSLLGGARDTQYF. CDR3 nucleotide sequence: TGTGCCAGCAGTTTACTCGGGGGGGCAAGGGATACGCAGTATTTT.

In DNA form, the CDR3 reads TGTGCCAGCAGCTACCAGGGGGATGCTAATGAAAAACTGTTTTTT. This gives the protein CASSYQGDANEKLFF. The rearrangement links TRBV7-9 to TRBJ1-4, with 7 bases fitting TRBD1. This CDR3 contains 15 residues. Germline V gene lookup returns CDR1 SEHNR and CDR2 FQNEAQ (reference sequence). With V trimmed by 4 bases and J by 3 bases, 5 bases remained unmatched.

The chain combines TRBV7-9 with TRBJ2-5; TRBD1 might be the D (5 bases). Germline CDR1 reads SEHNR; CDR2 reads FQNEAQ (reference sequence). This CDR3 contains 13 residues. The V end lost 3 bases, the J end lost 5 bases, and 10 bases lay between the germline ends. CDR3 nucleotide sequence: TGTGCCAGCAGCTTTCCACAGGTGGAGACCCAGTACTTC. The encoded protein is CASSFPQVETQYF.

This chain connects TRBV7-9 to TRBJ2-1; 11 bases match TRBD2. V trimming: 0 bases; J trimming: 14 bases; junction bases outside the gene matches: 6. Germline V gene sequence: CDR1 SEHNR, CDR2 FQNEAQ (reference sequence). CDR3 size: 14 residues. CDR3 DNA sequence: TGTGCCAGCAGCTTAGCGGGAGAGGGACTAGCGGAGTTCTTC. Protein product: CASSLAGEGLAEFF.

The chain links TRBV2 to TRBJ1-5, with 9 bases that match TRBD1. Trimming at V came to 7 bases and at J to 6 bases, leaving 1 base not matched to a gene. The CDR3 contains 12 residues. CDR1 and CDR2 from the germline V gene are SNHLY and FYNNEI. CDR3 coding DNA: TGTGCCAGCAAGACAGGGGGTCAGCCCCAGCATTTT. Its translation: CASKTGGQPQHF.

The V call is TRBV5-4, the J call TRBJ2-6, with 9 bases that match TRBD1. The CDR3 runs 17 residues. CDR1 SGHNT and CDR2 YYREEE come from the germline V gene (reference sequence). Trimming took 3 bases from V and 3 from J; bases not matched to a gene: 7. CDR3 coding DNA: TGTGCCAGCAGCTCCGGGACAGGGTCAAGTGGGGCCAACGTCCTGACTTTC. Translating it yields CASSSGTGSSGANVLTF.

With respect to this clone: Other DNA sequences in this sample translate to the same CDR3. The chain uses TRBV11-2 and TRBJ1-2; D is uncertain. Per the germline V gene, CDR1 is SGHAT and CDR2 is FQNNGV. The CDR3 loop spans 12 amino acids. The V and J ends lost 1 base and 4 bases respectively, with 4 bases between them. In nucleotides, the CDR3 is TGTGCCAGCAGCTTAGCGGGCTATGGCTACACCTTC. Translated, it gives CASSLAGYGYTF.

The J gene is TRBJ2-7, the V gene TRBV13; 7 bases fit TRBD1. This CDR3 comprises 12 residues. J gave up 5 bases and V 7 bases, and 5 bases lay outside the gene matches. CDR1 is PRHDT and CDR2 is FYEKMQ in the germline V gene (reference sequence). The CDR3 region is CASTADRDEQYF. CDR3 nucleotides: TGTGCCAGCACCGCCGACAGGGACGAGCAGTACTTC.

The chain joins TRBV28 to TRBJ1-2, with D possibly being TRBD1 (5 bases). The V gene's germline CDR1 is MDHEN and CDR2 SYDVKM. The CDR3 covers 13 residues. The V gene lost 5 bases and the J gene lost 3 bases, with 10 bases spanning the gap. The CDR3 coding sequence is TGTGCCAGCAGTAAGGGGCGAGACTATGGCTACACCTTC. It codes for CASSKGRDYGYTF.

This rearrangement joins TRBV5-1 to TRBJ2-1; 7 bases fit TRBD2. The J segment lost 5 bases and the V segment lost 4 bases, leaving 9 bases of the junction unmatched. CDR3 length: 15 amino acids. Germline CDR1 is SGHRS and CDR2 is YFSETQ. The CDR3 bases are TGCGCCAGCAGCCCTACTAGCGCCAGAAACAATGAGCAGTTCTTC. Translated, it gives CASSPTSARNNEQFF.

The chain employs TRBV9 and TRBJ1-5, with D possibly being TRBD1 (5 bases). Germline loops: CDR1 SGDLS, CDR2 YYNGEE. Deletions cut 4 bases from V and 8 bases from J, with 22 bases between. This CDR3 spans 16 amino acids. CDR3 protein: CASSSGPSRAQEPQHF. In DNA, the CDR3 is TGTGCCAGCAGCTCAGGTCCATCCAGGGCTCAGGAGCCCCAGCATTTT.

The chain joins TRBV18 to TRBJ1-2; D not certain. The germline CDR1 and CDR2 sequences are KGHSH and LQKENI. Trimming shortened V by 0 bases and J by 6 bases, and 5 bases separated the two germline ends. This CDR3 is 12 amino acids long. The DNA for the CDR3 is TGTGCCAGCTCACCACCACAGCATGGCTACACCTTC. This translates into CASSPPQHGYTF.

The DNA for the CDR3 is TGTGCCAGCACTACTCAGGGGGCCATCAACACCATATATTTT. Translated: CASTTQGAINTIYF. This chain uses TRBV19 with TRBJ1-3; 8 bases agree with TRBD1. The CDR3 is 14 residues long. The ends lost 9 bases at V and 7 bases at J; junction bases unmatched: 11. Germline assignment: CDR1 LNHDA and CDR2 SQIVND (reference sequence).

This chain uses TRBV4-1 with TRBJ1-2; D is unresolved. The length of the CDR3 is 18 residues. Trimming removed 0 bases at V and 0 bases at J, with 17 bases between. Germline values: CDR1 MGHRA, CDR2 YSYEKL. The CDR3 sequence: CASSQDEGDGIPNYGYTF. In nucleotides, the CDR3 is TGCGCCAGCAGCCAAGATGAGGGTGATGGAATACCTAACTATGGCTACACCTTC.

This rearrangement joins TRBV2 to TRBJ1-3; no definite D call. From germline, CDR1 is SNHLY and CDR2 FYNNEI. V was pared by 5 bases and J by 1 base, with 9 bases between. The CDR3 loop spans 14 amino acids. The CDR3 DNA is TGTGCCAGCAGTCCTAGGTGGTCTGGAAACACCATATATTTT. Translated, it gives CASSPRWSGNTIYF.

For this clone: Other nucleotide sequences in the sample specify the same CDR3. V is TRBV18 and J is TRBJ1-4, with 7 bases identical to TRBD1. The CDR3 sequence is 13 residues long. Germline V gene lookup returns CDR1 KGHSH and CDR2 LQKENI. V lost 3 bases and J lost 8; bases outside the gene matches: 3. The CDR3, as DNA: TGTGCCAGCTCACCGGCAGGGGGGGAAAAACTGTTTTTT. It encodes CASSPAGGEKLFF.

This clone came up once. The CDR3 DNA sequence: TGTGCCAGCAGCTTAAATCAGCTAGCCTACGAGCAGTACTTC. It translates to CASSLNQLAYEQYF. The chain couples TRBV7-9 to TRBJ2-7; D gene unclear. V was pared by 2 bases and J by 2 bases, with 10 bases between. CDR1 is SEHNR and CDR2 is FQNEAQ in the germline V gene (reference sequence). The CDR3 is 14 amino acids.